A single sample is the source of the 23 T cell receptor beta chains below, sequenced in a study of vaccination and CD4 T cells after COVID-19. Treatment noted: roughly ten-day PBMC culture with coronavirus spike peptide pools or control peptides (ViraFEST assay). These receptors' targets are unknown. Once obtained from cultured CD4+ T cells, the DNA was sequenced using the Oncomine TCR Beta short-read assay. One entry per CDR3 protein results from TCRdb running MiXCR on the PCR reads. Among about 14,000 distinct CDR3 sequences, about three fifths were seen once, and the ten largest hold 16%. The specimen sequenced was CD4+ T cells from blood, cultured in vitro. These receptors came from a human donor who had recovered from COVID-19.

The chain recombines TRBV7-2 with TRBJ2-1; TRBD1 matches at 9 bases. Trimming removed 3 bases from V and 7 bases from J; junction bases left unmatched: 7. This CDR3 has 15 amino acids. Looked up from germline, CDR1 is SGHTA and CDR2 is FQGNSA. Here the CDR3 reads CASSLRGQGGNEQFF. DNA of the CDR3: TGTGCCAGCAGCTTGAGGGGACAGGGCGGGAATGAGCAGTTCTTC.

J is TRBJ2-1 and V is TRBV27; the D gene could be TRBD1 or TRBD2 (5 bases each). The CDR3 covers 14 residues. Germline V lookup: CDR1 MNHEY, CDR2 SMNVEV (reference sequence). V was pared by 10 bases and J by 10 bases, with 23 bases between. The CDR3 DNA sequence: TGTGCCACCAACCAGGGACGCGCCTCCACGGAGCAGTTCTTC. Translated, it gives CATNQGRASTEQFF.

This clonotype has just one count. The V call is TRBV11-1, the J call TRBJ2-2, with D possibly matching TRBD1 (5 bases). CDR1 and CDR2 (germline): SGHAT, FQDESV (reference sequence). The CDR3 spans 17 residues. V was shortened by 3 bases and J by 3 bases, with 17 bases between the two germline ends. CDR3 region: CASSFGAPRSDTGELFF. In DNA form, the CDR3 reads TGTGCCAGCAGCTTTGGGGCTCCACGTTCCGACACCGGGGAGCTGTTTTTT. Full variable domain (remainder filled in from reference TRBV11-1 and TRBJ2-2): EAEVAQSPRYKITEKSQAVAFWCDPISGHATLYWYRQILGQGPELLVQFQDESVVDDSQLPKDRFSAERLKGVDSTLKIQPAELGDSAMYLCASSFGAPRSDTGELFFGEGSRLTVL.

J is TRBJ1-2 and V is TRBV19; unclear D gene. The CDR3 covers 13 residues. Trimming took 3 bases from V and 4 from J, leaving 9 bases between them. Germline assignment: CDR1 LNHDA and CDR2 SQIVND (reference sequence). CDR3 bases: TGTGCCAGTAGTATCGGGCAGGCCTATGGCTACACCTTC. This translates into CASSIGQAYGYTF.

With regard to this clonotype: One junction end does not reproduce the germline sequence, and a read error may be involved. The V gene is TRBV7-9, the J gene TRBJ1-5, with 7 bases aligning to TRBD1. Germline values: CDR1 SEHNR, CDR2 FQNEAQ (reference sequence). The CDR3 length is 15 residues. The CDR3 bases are TGTGCCAGCAGTTTAGGGACAGTTAGCAATCAGCCCCAGCATTTT. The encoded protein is CASSLGTVSNQPQHF.

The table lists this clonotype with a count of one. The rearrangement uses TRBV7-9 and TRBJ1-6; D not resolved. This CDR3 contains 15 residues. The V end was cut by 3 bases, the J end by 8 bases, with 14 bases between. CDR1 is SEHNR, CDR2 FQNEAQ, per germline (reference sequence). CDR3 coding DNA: TGTGCCAGCAGCTTCTTAGGGATTAACGATTCACCCCTCCACTTT. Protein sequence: CASSFLGINDSPLHF.

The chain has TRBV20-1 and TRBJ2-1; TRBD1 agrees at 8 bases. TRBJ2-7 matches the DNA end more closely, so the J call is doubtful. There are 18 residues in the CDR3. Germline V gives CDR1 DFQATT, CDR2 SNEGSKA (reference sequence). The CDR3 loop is CSAVKPPDRGRRSYEQYF. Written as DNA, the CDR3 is TGCAGTGCCGTGAAACCTCCAGACAGGGGCCGTCGGAGCTACGAGCAGTACTTC.

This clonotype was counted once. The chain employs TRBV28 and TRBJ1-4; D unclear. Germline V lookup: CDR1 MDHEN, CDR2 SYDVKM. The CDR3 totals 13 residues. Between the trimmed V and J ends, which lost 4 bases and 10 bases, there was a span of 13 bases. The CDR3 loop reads CASSSPGVRKLFF. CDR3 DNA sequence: TGTGCCAGCAGTTCGCCAGGAGTGCGAAAACTGTTTTTT.

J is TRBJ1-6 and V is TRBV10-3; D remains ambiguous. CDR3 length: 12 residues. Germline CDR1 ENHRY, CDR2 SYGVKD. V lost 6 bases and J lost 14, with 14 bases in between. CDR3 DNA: TGTGCCATCAGCCTTGACCGGCGATCCCTCCACTTT. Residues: CAISLDRRSLHF.

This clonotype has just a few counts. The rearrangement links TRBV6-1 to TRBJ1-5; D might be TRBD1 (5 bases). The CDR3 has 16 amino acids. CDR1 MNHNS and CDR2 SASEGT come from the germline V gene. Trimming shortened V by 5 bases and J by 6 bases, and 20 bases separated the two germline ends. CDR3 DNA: TGTGCCAGCAGTCTAATCCGGGACGGCGGTAGTCAGCCCCAGCATTTT. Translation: CASSLIRDGGSQPQHF.

The CDR3 region is CSARGLTGGESSGNEQFF. The CDR3 DNA follows: TGCAGTGCTAGAGGCCTTACGGGAGGGGAGTCGTCTGGGAATGAGCAGTTCTTC. The J gene is TRBJ2-1, the V gene TRBV20-1; TRBD2 matches 8 bases. Germline trimming cut 1 base from V and 7 bases from J; bases unmatched to any gene: 18. CDR3 length equals 18 residues. Germline V gene lookup returns CDR1 DFQATT and CDR2 SNEGSKA (reference sequence).

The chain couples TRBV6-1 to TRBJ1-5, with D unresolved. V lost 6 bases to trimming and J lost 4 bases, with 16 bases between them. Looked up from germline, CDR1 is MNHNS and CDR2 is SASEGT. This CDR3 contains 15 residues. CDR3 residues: CASSPRGRFNQPQHF. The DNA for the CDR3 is TGTGCCAGCAGCCCACGAGGACGTTTTAATCAGCCCCAGCATTTT.

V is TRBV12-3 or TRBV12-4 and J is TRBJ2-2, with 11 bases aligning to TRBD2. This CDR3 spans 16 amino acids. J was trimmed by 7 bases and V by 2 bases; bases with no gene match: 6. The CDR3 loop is CASSLFSGRADGELFF. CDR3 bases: TGTGCCAGCAGTTTATTTAGCGGGAGGGCCGACGGGGAGCTGTTTTTT.

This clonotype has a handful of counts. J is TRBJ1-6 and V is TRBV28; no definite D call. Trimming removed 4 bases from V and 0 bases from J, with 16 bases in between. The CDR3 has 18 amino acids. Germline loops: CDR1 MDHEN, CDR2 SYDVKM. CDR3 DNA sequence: TGTGCCAGCAGTTGGCCCAGAACTTTCAGCTCCTATAATTCACCCCTCCACTTT. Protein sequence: CASSWPRTFSSYNSPLHF.

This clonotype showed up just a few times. CDR3 residues: CSARTVNYGYTF. DNA for the CDR3: TGCAGTGCTCGGACAGTCAACTATGGCTACACCTTC. V is TRBV20-1 and J is TRBJ1-2; TRBD1 might be the D (6 bases). This CDR3 has 12 residues. The V gene's germline CDR1 is DFQATT and CDR2 SNEGSKA (reference sequence). Trimming removed 5 bases at V and 2 bases at J, with 9 bases between.

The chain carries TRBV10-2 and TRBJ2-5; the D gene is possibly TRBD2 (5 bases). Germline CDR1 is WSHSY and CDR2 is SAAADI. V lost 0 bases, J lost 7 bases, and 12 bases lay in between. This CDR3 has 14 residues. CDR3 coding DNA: TGCGCCAGCAGTGAGTCGAGCGGTTTCGGGACCCAGTACTTC. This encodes CASSESSGFGTQYF.

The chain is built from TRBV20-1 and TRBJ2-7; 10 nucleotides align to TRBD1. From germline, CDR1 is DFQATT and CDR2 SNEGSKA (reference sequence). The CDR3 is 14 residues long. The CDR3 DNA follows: TGCAGCTCGGACGCGGGACAGGGGACCAGCGAGCAGTACTTC. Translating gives CSSDAGQGTSEQYF.

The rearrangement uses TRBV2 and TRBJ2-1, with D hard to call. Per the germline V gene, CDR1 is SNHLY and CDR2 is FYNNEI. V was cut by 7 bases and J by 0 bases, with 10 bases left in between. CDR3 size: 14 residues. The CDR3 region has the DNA TGTGCCAGCAATATGTGGAGCTCCTACAATGAGCAGTTCTTC. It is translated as CASNMWSSYNEQFF.

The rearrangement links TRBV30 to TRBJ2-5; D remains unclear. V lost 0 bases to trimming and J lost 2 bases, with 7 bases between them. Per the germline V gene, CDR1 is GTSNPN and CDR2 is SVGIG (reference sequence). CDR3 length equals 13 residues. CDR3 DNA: TGTGCCTGGAGTGTACGGCAGCAAGAGACCCAGTACTTC. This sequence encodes CAWSVRQQETQYF. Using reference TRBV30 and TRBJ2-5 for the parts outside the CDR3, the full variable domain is SQTIHQWPATLVQPVGSPLSLECTVEGTSNPNLYWYRQAAGRGLQLLFYSVGIGQISSEVPQNLSASRPQDRQFILSSKKLLLSDSGFYLCAWSVRQQETQYFGPGTRLLVL.

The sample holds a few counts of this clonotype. CDR3 protein: CAAGVRGHNSPLHF. CDR3 coding DNA: TGTGCCGCGGGGGTGAGGGGGCATAATTCACCCCTCCACTTT. The V and J genes are TRBV15 and TRBJ1-6, with 7 bases fitting TRBD1. J was trimmed by 5 bases and V by 11 bases; bases with no gene match: 9. This CDR3 has 14 amino acids. Germline lookup yields CDR1 LNHNV and CDR2 YYDKDF (reference sequence).

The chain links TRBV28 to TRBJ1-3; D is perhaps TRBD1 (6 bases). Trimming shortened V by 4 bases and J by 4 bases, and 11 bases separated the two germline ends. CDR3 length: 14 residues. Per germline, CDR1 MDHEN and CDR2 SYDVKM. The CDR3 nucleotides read TGTGCCAGCAGTTCCAGGGGAAGGGGAAACACCATATATTTT. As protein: CASSSRGRGNTIYF.

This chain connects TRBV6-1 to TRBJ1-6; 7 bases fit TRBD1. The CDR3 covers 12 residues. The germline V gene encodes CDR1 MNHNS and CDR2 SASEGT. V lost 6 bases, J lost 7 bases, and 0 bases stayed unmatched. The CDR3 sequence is CASRGQNSPLHF. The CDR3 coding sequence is TGTGCCAGCAGGGGACAGAATTCACCCCTCCACTTT.

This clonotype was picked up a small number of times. Here the CDR3 DNA reads TGCAGTGCTAGAGATCTGGTTGCCTGGGCCCAGTACTTC. This translates into CSARDLVAWAQYF. The J gene is TRBJ2-5, the V gene TRBV20-1; D uncertain. CDR1 DFQATT and CDR2 SNEGSKA come from the germline V gene (reference sequence). The CDR3 spans 13 residues. V lost 0 bases and J lost 9, with 14 bases in between.